The clone carrying this T cell receptor beta chain was seen repeatedly, ten times or more. Antigen unknown. This entry is derived from a study of T cells in Graves' hyperthyroidism and ophthalmopathy. Study conclusions and caveats: Ophthalmopathy was identified by the model a median 6.5 months ahead of onset.

V was shortened by 1 base and J by 0 bases, with 6 bases between the two germline ends. The CDR3 is made up of 14 amino acids. Germline CDR1 reads SGHTA; CDR2 reads FQGNSA. RNA transcripts gave rise to amplified TCR beta CDR3 regions. The HTBI primer set served for first-round RT-PCR of the TCR CDR3. TCRdb passed the multiplex PCR reads through MiXCR, listing each CDR3 protein once. The data contain approximately 600,000 distinct CDR3 sequences, 12% to 15% of them singletons. The clonotype originates from a woman aged 18-29 years with Graves' ophthalmopathy. The V call is TRBV7-2, the J call TRBJ1-2; D gene ambiguous. Sample: blood. The CDR3 reads CASSLVVANYGYTF. DNA of the CDR3: TGTGCCAGCAGCTTAGTGGTGGCTAACTATGGCTACACCTTC.